Given below is one TCR beta chain in context. As yet, its antigen is unknown. TCRdb reprocessed the 5' RACE reads via MiXCR and lists one record per CDR3 protein. The data contain around 120,000 distinct CDR3 sequences, about 15% of them singletons. The sample belongs to a study of T-cell memory formation after mild COVID-19. On the study more broadly: TCR clusters largely stayed donor specific. Findings and limits, study-wide: SARS-CoV-2 specificity of second-wave clones peaking day 37 was unconfirmed. Pre-infection memory carried some responding clones, suggesting that cross-reactive memory joined. Day 15 to 85 contracting clones showed balanced CD4/CD8; later expanders leaned CD4+.

V was trimmed by 5 bases and J by 5 bases, leaving 19 bases between them. The CDR3 totals 15 residues. Germline V CDR1 and CDR2: SGHRS, YFSETQ. The sequence was obtained from an adult woman who had mild COVID-19 (a few samples of this study predate the infection). Cell type and time point are not known. What was sequenced was PBMCs or a T cell subset sorted from them (not recorded which). The V and J genes are TRBV5-1 and TRBJ2-5; the D call may be TRBD1 or TRBD2 (5 bases each). The CDR3 sequence: CASRPGTGGGETQYF. CDR3 nucleotides: TGCGCCAGCAGACCGGGGACCGGCGGTGGGGAGACCCAGTACTTC.